A single sample is the source of the 21 T cell receptor beta chains below, sequenced in a study of T cells in Graves' hyperthyroidism and ophthalmopathy. Amplified TCR beta CDR3 regions came from RNA transcripts. During a first-round RT-PCR of the TCR CDR3, the HTBI primer set was used. Each CDR3 protein is one row after TCRdb ran MiXCR on the multiplex PCR reads. This sample has approximately 510,000 distinct CDR3 sequences, with around 21% found just once. The material sequenced was blood. The receptors stem from a young man with Graves' hyperthyroidism.

This chain's CDR3 is CASSFYRDRGYGYTF. CDR3 DNA sequence: TGTGCCAGCAGCTTTTACCGGGACAGGGGCTATGGCTACACCTTC. The chain couples TRBV6-1 to TRBJ1-2, with 10 bases identical to TRBD1. V gave up 6 bases and J gave up 4 bases; unmatched junction bases: 8. This CDR3 is 15 amino acids long. CDR1 and CDR2 from the germline V gene are MNHNS and SASEGT.

The chain carries TRBV12-3 or TRBV12-4 and TRBJ2-2, with TRBD1 as a possible D gene (6 bases). V was cut by 7 bases and J by 3 bases, with 12 bases left in between. This CDR3 is 14 amino acids long. Here the CDR3 reads CASTRDTYTGELFF. The CDR3 region has the DNA TGTGCCAGCACCCGGGACACTTACACCGGGGAGCTGTTTTTT.

This clonotype was found many times. The chain links TRBV28 to TRBJ1-6; a weak D match, TRBD1 (6 bases). Per the germline V gene, CDR1 is MDHEN and CDR2 is SYDVKM. V dropped 5 bases and J dropped 8 bases, with 13 bases sitting between them. The CDR3 covers 14 residues. The CDR3 DNA is TGTGCCAGCAGTATAACAGGGATTGATTCACCCCTCCACTTT. Translation gives CASSITGIDSPLHF.

This clonotype was picked up one time. The V and J genes are TRBV12-3 or TRBV12-4 and TRBJ2-7, with D possibly matching TRBD2 (5 bases). Trimming pared 3 bases from V and 2 bases from J, leaving 11 bases between. This CDR3 comprises 14 residues. The CDR3 is CASSFGIGPYEQYF. The CDR3 DNA follows: TGTGCCAGCAGTTTCGGGATTGGTCCCTACGAGCAGTACTTC.

This clonotype showed up many times. The J gene is TRBJ2-6, the V gene TRBV19; the D is unclear. The CDR3 contains 15 residues. V lost 5 bases and J 0 bases, leaving 8 bases between the germline ends. CDR1 and CDR2 from the germline V gene are LNHDA and SQIVND (reference sequence). The CDR3 sequence: CASSPVDSGANVLTF. CDR3 bases: TGTGCCAGTAGTCCCGTAGACTCTGGGGCCAACGTCCTGACTTTC.

In this sample, this clonotype turned up many times. The CDR3, as DNA: TGTGCCAGCACCACCCCCGGTCAGGGGGCAGAGTACACTGAAGCTTTCTTT. Residues: CASTTPGQGAEYTEAFF. The V gene is TRBV2, the J gene TRBJ1-1; TRBD1 agrees at 8 bases. Germline-derived CDR1 and CDR2 are SNHLY and FYNNEI. CDR3 length: 17 amino acids. Trimming cost V 7 bases and J 3 bases; bases outside gene matches: 16.

The chain couples TRBV12-3 or TRBV12-4 to TRBJ1-2; 9 bases agree with TRBD1. This CDR3 is 14 amino acids long. After removal of 6 bases from V and 11 bases from J, the junction contained 13 bases not matched to a gene. The CDR3: CASSTGPDRGTYTF. The CDR3, as DNA: TGTGCCAGCAGCACAGGACCCGACAGGGGGACGTACACCTTC.

At least ten counts were recorded for this clonotype. The gene calls are TRBV12-3 or TRBV12-4 and TRBJ2-7, with D possibly being TRBD2 (6 bases). V lost 3 bases and J 6 bases, leaving 9 bases between the germline ends. This CDR3 contains 12 residues. The CDR3 is CASSLAGREQYF. In nucleotides, the CDR3 is TGTGCCAGCAGTTTGGCGGGGCGCGAGCAGTACTTC.

This clonotype was found many times. In nucleotides, the CDR3 is TGTGCCAGCAGTTTTACAGGGAGAAATTCACCCCTCCACTTT. This translates into CASSFTGRNSPLHF. The rearrangement uses TRBV28 and TRBJ1-6; tentatively, D is TRBD1 (6 bases). CDR1 and CDR2 (germline): MDHEN, SYDVKM. The V gene lost 3 bases and the J gene lost 7 bases, with 10 bases spanning the gap. This CDR3 is built from 14 residues.

This clonotype was observed at least ten times. This rearrangement joins TRBV20-1 to TRBJ1-5; 8 nucleotides align to TRBD1. The CDR3 sequence is 15 residues long. Trimming took 3 bases from V and 1 from J; bases not matched to a gene: 5. Germline V gene lookup returns CDR1 DFQATT and CDR2 SNEGSKA (reference sequence). The CDR3, as DNA: TGCAGTGCTAGCCAGGGGGCGTCAAGCAATCAGCCCCAGCATTTT. Residues: CSASQGASSNQPQHF.

This chain joins TRBV12-3 or TRBV12-4 and TRBJ2-6; no clear D. This CDR3 comprises 17 residues. V was pared by 7 bases and J by 0 bases, with 16 bases between. CDR3 sequence reads: CASTLGKLLSGANVLTF. Here the CDR3 DNA reads TGTGCCAGCACCTTGGGTAAATTGCTCTCTGGGGCCAACGTCCTGACTTTC.

This clonotype turned up a few times. The chain joins TRBV6-1 to TRBJ1-6; TRBD1 aligns across 8 bases. The J segment lost 11 bases and the V segment lost 11 bases, leaving 8 bases of the junction unmatched. This CDR3 contains 12 residues. The germline V gene has CDR1 MNHNS and CDR2 SASEGT. CDR3 DNA: TGTGCCGGAGGGGACAGGTGGGCACCCCTCCACTTT. Its translation is CAGGDRWAPLHF.

This clonotype was counted at least ten times. The rearrangement links TRBV27 to TRBJ1-1; a possible D gene is TRBD1 (5 bases). V lost 2 bases and J 4 bases, leaving 17 bases between the germline ends. The CDR3 has 16 amino acids. Germline assignment: CDR1 MNHEY and CDR2 SMNVEV (reference sequence). CDR3 loop: CASSLKTRVQGTEAFF. CDR3 coding DNA: TGTGCCAGCAGTTTAAAAACCAGGGTCCAGGGCACTGAAGCTTTCTTT.

This clonotype was seen repeatedly, ten times or more. The CDR3 nucleotides are TGTGCCAGCGGCGGGGTATCAGAGACCCAGTACTTC. It translates to CASGGVSETQYF. The V gene is TRBV28, the J gene TRBJ2-5, with D possibly TRBD2 on 6 matching bases. V was trimmed by 8 bases and J by 4 bases, leaving 11 bases between them. The CDR3 is 12 amino acids. CDR1 MDHEN and CDR2 SYDVKM come from the germline V gene.

This clonotype was seen ten or more times. This sequence joins TRBV11-1 and TRBJ1-1; unclear D gene. The V end was cut by 8 bases, the J end by 1 base, with 14 bases between. The CDR3 spans 14 residues. Per the germline V gene, CDR1 is SGHAT and CDR2 is FQDESV (reference sequence). CDR3 bases: TGTGCCAGCGGGCGGTTGGACGGGAACACTGAAGCTTTCTTT. This sequence encodes CASGRLDGNTEAFF.

This clonotype was detected many times. The CDR3 loop reads CASTDSGSGNTIYF. The CDR3, as DNA: TGTGCCAGTACTGACTCCGGCTCTGGAAACACCATATATTTT. The genes are TRBV6-5 and TRBJ1-3; D ambiguous. The germline V and J ends were trimmed by 9 bases and 0 bases, with 12 bases remaining between them. CDR1 is MNHEY and CDR2 is SVGAGI in the germline V gene. The CDR3 sequence is 14 residues long.

The gene calls are TRBV10-2 and TRBJ2-2, with a possible D match to TRBD2 (6 bases). Trimming cost V 5 bases and J 1 base, with 11 bases left between them. The CDR3 spans 15 residues. Germline loops: CDR1 WSHSY, CDR2 SAAADI. CDR3 protein: CASSIRTKNTGELFF. The CDR3 DNA is TGCGCCAGCAGTATTAGGACTAAGAACACCGGGGAGCTGTTTTTT.

This clonotype turned up a few times. J is TRBJ1-6 and V is TRBV6-1, with a possible D match to TRBD1 (5 bases). V was pared by 6 bases and J by 9 bases, with 12 bases between. The CDR3 totals 13 residues. Germline CDR1 and CDR2: MNHNS and SASEGT. The CDR3 loop is CASRPGGSSPLHF. CDR3 bases: TGTGCCAGCAGACCTGGGGGGTCTTCACCCCTCCACTTT.

There are many counts of this clonotype. The CDR3 protein is CASSLGGTDTYEQYF. CDR3 nucleotides: TGTGCCAGCAGCTTAGGGGGGACAGATACCTACGAGCAGTACTTC. The rearrangement links TRBV7-2 to TRBJ2-7, with TRBD1 identical over 7 bases. In germline, CDR1 is SGHTA, CDR2 FQGNSA. The length of the CDR3 is 15 residues. V was clipped by 1 base and J by 2 bases; unmatched bases: 5.

Details on this clonotype: It may be a read error: a sequence one base away is much more abundant. The gene calls are TRBV30 and TRBJ1-1; D unclear. The CDR3 runs 13 residues. Germline CDR1 reads GTSNPN; CDR2 reads SVGIG (reference sequence). CDR3: CARSVGTNTEAFF. DNA for the CDR3: TGTGCCCGGAGTGTAGGCACTAACACTGAAGCTTTCTTT. Supplemented by reference TRBV30 and TRBJ1-1, the full variable domain reads SQTIHQWPATLVQPVGSPLSLECTVEGTSNPNLYWYRQAAGRGLQLLFYSVGIGQISSEVPQNLSASRPQDRQFILSSKKLLLSDSGFYLCARSVGTNTEAFFGQGTRLTVV.

This clonotype has more than one count but fewer than ten. The rearrangement joins TRBV7-8 to TRBJ1-2; a weak D match, TRBD1 (6 bases). V lost 5 bases to trimming and J lost 1 base, with 20 bases between them. In germline, CDR1 is SGHVS, CDR2 FQNEAQ. The CDR3 is made up of 17 amino acids. CDR3 in DNA: TGTGCCAGCAGCCCCCGCCGGAACAGGGCCCTTAACTATGGCTACACCTTC. Amino acids: CASSPRRNRALNYGYTF.